Listed below are T cell receptor beta chains from one sample, sequenced in a study of T cell responses to AZD1222 COVID-19 vaccine. Sequenced by immunoSEQ multiplex PCR; TCRdb stores in-frame clones only, minus some. The top ten hold roughly 4% of the sample, which has over 130,000 clones, roughly 90% seen once. Sequenced here: peripheral blood, sampled 28 days after the second AZD1222 dose. These receptors were taken from an adult who received the AZD1222 COVID-19 vaccine. Both conserved end residues are part of each CDR3. D genes are given only for firm matches. Size is omitted from some rows. Given values are once, few, many or a class for expanded clones.

V gene	D gene	J gene	clone size	CDR3 DNA	CDR3 protein
TRBV4-3	-	TRBJ1-1	-	TGCGCCAGCAGCAAGGACCTCGGAGGGGTTACTGAAGCTTTCTTT	CASSKDLGGVTEAFF
TRBV21-1	-	TRBJ1-2	-	TGTGCCAGCAGCAAAGAATCAGATGGCTACACCTTC	CASSKESDGYTF
TRBV6-5	TRBD2	TRBJ2-7	-	TGTGCCAGCAGCCGGGGGGGGGCCTACGAGCAGTACTTC	CASSRGGAYEQYF
TRBV12-3/TRBV12-4	TRBD1	TRBJ2-1	-	TGTGCCAGCAGCCCTACAGGGGGCCATGAGCAGTTCTTC	CASSPTGGHEQFF
TRBV14	-	TRBJ1-3	-	TGTGCCAGCAGAGGGGGAACCTCTGGAAACACCATATATTTT	CASRGGTSGNTIYF
TRBV6-2/TRBV6-3	-	TRBJ2-5	-	TGTGCCAGCAGTCGACAGGACGTACAAGAGACCCAGTACTTC	CASSRQDVQETQYF
TRBV6-1	-	TRBJ1-4	-	TGTGCCAGCAGTGAGACCGGGAATGAAAAACTGTTTTTT	CASSETGNEKLFF
TRBV19	-	TRBJ1-4	-	TGTGCCAGTAGCAAAATAAGGGGGGGAGAAGAGGAAAAACTGTTTTTT	CASSKIRGGEEEKLFF
TRBV25-1	TRBD1	TRBJ1-1	-	TGTGCCAGCAGTGAATCCGGGGCAGGGGGGCGTACTGAAGCTTTCTTT	CASSESGAGGRTEAFF
TRBV5-5	-	TRBJ1-5	-	TGTGCCAGCAGCTTCGTGGGGGGGGACAATCAGCCCCAGCATTTT	CASSFVGGDNQPQHF
TRBV19	TRBD2	TRBJ2-2	-	TGTGCCAGTAGGACTAGCGAAGGCGGGGAGCTGTTTTTT	CASRTSEGGELFF
TRBV7-8	TRBD1	TRBJ2-1	-	TGTGCCAGCAGCTCGACAGGGGACTACAATGAGCAGTTCTTC	CASSSTGDYNEQFF
TRBV7-9	-	TRBJ1-2	once	TGTGCCAGCAGCTTAGTTTCTAACTATGGCTACACCTTC	CASSLVSNYGYTF
TRBV4-2	-	TRBJ1-5	-	TGTGCCAGCAGCCAAGGAGGGTCCGGATACAATCAGCCCCAGCATTTT	CASSQGGSGYNQPQHF
TRBV7-9	TRBD2	TRBJ2-1	-	TGTGCCAGCAGCTTGGTGGGAGGGATCGATGAGCAGTTCTTC	CASSLVGGIDEQFF
TRBV24-1	-	TRBJ1-4	-	TGTGCCACCGCGACAGTTAATAATGAAAAACTGTTTTTT	CATATVNNEKLFF
TRBV7-2	TRBD1	TRBJ2-7	-	TGTGCCAGCAGCTTAGGGACAGGACACTACGAGCAGTACTTC	CASSLGTGHYEQYF
TRBV15	-	TRBJ1-5	once	TGTGCCACCAGCAGAGTGGACAGATTAGGACAGCCCCAGCATTTT	CATSRVDRLGQPQHF
TRBV11-1	-	TRBJ1-1	-	TGTGCCAGCAGCTTAAGGATCAACAGGAACACTGAAGCTTTCTTT	CASSLRINRNTEAFF
TRBV18	-	TRBJ2-7	-	TGTGCCAGCTCACCACCGAGTATACGGGGAACCTACGAGCAGTACTTC	CASSPPSIRGTYEQYF
TRBV18	-	TRBJ1-1	-	TGTGCCAGCTCCCGCGAGGGGGGGAACACTGAAGCTTTCTTT	CASSREGGNTEAFF
TRBV11-1	TRBD2	TRBJ2-1	-	TGTGCCAGCAGCTTACTAGCGGGGGGAAACAATGAGCAGTTCTTC	CASSLLAGGNNEQFF
TRBV27	-	TRBJ1-1	-	TGTGCCAGCAGTTTGGGGGGCGTGAACACTGAAGCTTTCTTT	CASSLGGVNTEAFF
TRBV4-2	-	TRBJ2-5	-	TGTGCCAGCAGCCAAGTGGGGTTCGGGGGCAAAGAGACCCAGTACTTC	CASSQVGFGGKETQYF
TRBV7-2	TRBD1	TRBJ1-2	-	TGTGCCAGCAGGAAACGCGAGGGGGCTGGCTACACCTTC	CASRKREGAGYTF
TRBV7-3	TRBD2	TRBJ2-3	-	TGTGCCAGCAGCCCAACCTTCGCAGGACTAGCGATTAGCACAGATACGCAGTATTTT	CASSPTFAGLAISTDTQYF
TRBV6-5	-	TRBJ2-7	-	TGTGCCAGCAGATCGGACATTATCCCCGGGCACGAGCAGTACTTC	CASRSDIIPGHEQYF
TRBV19	-	TRBJ1-4	-	TGTGCCAGTAGTCTTGACATGTCCGAAAAACTGTTTTTT	CASSLDMSEKLFF
TRBV18	TRBD1	TRBJ2-1	-	TGTGCCAGCTCACAACAGGGGGCTGGTGAGCAGTTCTTC	CASSQQGAGEQFF
TRBV11-3	-	TRBJ1-3	-	TGTGCCAGCCCCAGGCTCCGTAGCTCTGGAAACACCATATATTTT	CASPRLRSSGNTIYF
TRBV2	-	TRBJ1-4	-	TGTGCCAGCATCGAGTGGGGGCAAAGTGAAAAACTGTTTTTT	CASIEWGQSEKLFF
TRBV1	-	TRBJ1-2	-	TGCACCAGCAGCCAAGAACTAAGGTTGAGGAATTATGGCTACACCTTC	CTSSQELRLRNYGYTF
TRBV9	-	TRBJ2-3	once	TGTGCCAGCAGCAGGCCTCCCACAGATACGCAGTATTTT	CASSRPPTDTQYF
TRBV7-8	-	TRBJ2-7	-	TGTGCCAGCAGCCCCGAGGGGTACGTTTTTCTTGACGAGCAGTACTTC	CASSPEGYVFLDEQYF
TRBV25-1	-	TRBJ2-7	-	TGTGCCAGCAGTGAATATCGCTTC	CASSEYRF
TRBV7-9	TRBD1	TRBJ2-7	-	TGTGCCAGCAGCTTGGGGACAGGGCTTCTTTACGAGCAGTACTTC	CASSLGTGLLYEQYF
TRBV5-5	-	TRBJ2-1	few	TGTGCCAGCAGCTTAGCACCGACGCCTTACAATGAGCAGTTCTTC	CASSLAPTPYNEQFF
TRBV4-3	TRBD1	TRBJ1-6	-	TGCGCCAGCAGCCGGGACAGGGGTAATTCACCCCTCCACTTT	CASSRDRGNSPLHF
TRBV7-9	TRBD2	TRBJ2-5	-	TGTGCCAGCAGCTTGGGTGGGGTTCGGGGACTAGAAGAGACCCAGTACTTC	CASSLGGVRGLEETQYF
TRBV2	-	TRBJ2-2	once	TGTGCCAGCAGCGGGGACCCCGGGGAGCTGTTTTTT	CASSGDPGELFF
TRBV19	-	TRBJ1-4	-	TGTGCCAGTAGCTCCGGGACCGCAGGTGGGAAACTGTTTTTT	CASSSGTAGGKLFF
TRBV13	-	TRBJ1-2	-	TGTGCCAGCAGCTTAGGGGGCTCTAACTATGGCTACACCTTC	CASSLGGSNYGYTF
TRBV7-6	TRBD1	TRBJ1-1	once	TGTGCCAGCAGCGTACAGGGGGGACTCACTGAAGCTTTCTTT	CASSVQGGLTEAFF
TRBV7-2	-	TRBJ1-5	-	TGTGCCAGCAGCCCTGGGCCCTTAAATCAGCCCCAGCATTTT	CASSPGPLNQPQHF
TRBV20-1	-	TRBJ2-7	-	TGCAGTGCTAGTACGACCGGCTCTGTCCCCTACGAGCAGTACTTC	CSASTTGSVPYEQYF
TRBV7-8	-	TRBJ1-3	-	TGTGCCAGCAGCCCTGGGGGAGGGGAAGGAAACACCATATATTTT	CASSPGGGEGNTIYF
TRBV20-1	-	TRBJ2-3	-	TGCAGTGCTAGTGGTGGTGGATACCCCACAGATACGCAGTATTTT	CSASGGGYPTDTQYF
TRBV4-1	-	TRBJ1-1	-	TGCGCCAGCAGCCGGTCCCCCTCCACGGACACTGAAGCTTTCTTT	CASSRSPSTDTEAFF
TRBV4-3	TRBD1	TRBJ1-5	-	TGCGCCAGCAGCCAAGATTACGGGACAGGGGGCTCCCGGGCCCAGCATTTT	CASSQDYGTGGSRAQHF
TRBV5-5	-	TRBJ2-7	-	TGTGCCAGCAGCGGCAGCGGGTTTCCCTCCTACGAGCAGTACTTC	CASSGSGFPSYEQYF
TRBV12-3/TRBV12-4	-	TRBJ2-2	-	TGTGCCAGCAGTTTGGGAGTCGAGCTGTTTTTT	CASSLGVELFF